This TCR beta chain comes out of a study of T cell repertoires in aging, cancer and after chemotherapy. As for the study in general: Healthy donor repertoires were recorded over several months to years and showed clear clonal overlap.

The template was genomic DNA from peripheral blood, not RNA. TRB rearrangements spanning V, D and J were amplified using mixed TRB-A/B primers. Each CDR3 protein is one row after TCRdb ran MiXCR on the multiplex PCR reads. The table includes 2,000 to 2,500 distinct CDR3 sequences, around a third detected once. After removal of 5 bases from V and 4 bases from J, the junction contained 12 bases not matched to a gene. This CDR3 region has 16 residues. Germline V gives CDR1 LNHDA, CDR2 SQIVND (reference sequence). Study results and caveats: Age-matched healthy donors had significantly more diverse, less clonal blood TCR repertoires than untreated cancer patients. In cancer patients, declining TCR diversity with age involved lost richness and lost evenness.

This clonotype qualifies as medium-sized. Its antigen remains unknown. This sequence was found in a human donor in good health. The sequencing sample was made of blood. This chain links TRBV19 with TRBJ2-5, with 8 bases that match TRBD1. The CDR3 reads CASSSQGQGGVETQYF. For the CDR3, the DNA is TGTGCCAGTAGTTCTCAAGGACAGGGAGGTGTAGAGACCCAGTACTTC. Using reference TRBV19 and TRBJ2-5 for the parts outside the CDR3, the full variable domain is DGGITQSPKYLFRKEGQNVTLSCEQNLNHDAMYWYRQDPGQGLRLIYYSQIVNDFQKGDIAEGYSVSREKKESFPLTVTSAQKNPTAFYLCASSSQGQGGVETQYFGPGTRLLVL.